This T cell receptor (beta chain) came from a study of cytomegalovirus exposure and HLA in healthy donors. The CDR3 length is 14 residues. Germline V lookup: CDR1 SEHNR, CDR2 FQNEAQ (reference sequence). With 5 bases removed from V and 1 base from J, the gap between germline ends came to 11 bases. In the case of this clone: Its target is not known.

Notes on the study in general: According to the study, 150 to 200 TCR beta chains were cytomegalovirus-associated.

The primer mix had 60 Vbeta and 13 Jbeta primers. The table came from immunoSEQ multiplex PCR; TCRdb's copy has only in-frame clones and leaves some out. The sample consists of around 85,000 clones, over 70% of them appearing once. Specimen: PBMCs. The V call is TRBV7-9, the J call TRBJ1-2; D gene unclear. The clonotype comes from a man aged 50 or older in good health and CMV-seropositive. CDR3 coding DNA: TGTGCCAGCAGCGAGCGGAGTCTTAACTATGGCTACACCTTC. It encodes CASSERSLNYGYTF.